This TCR beta chain was identified during a study of blood T cell repertoires in COVID-19. Germline V CDR1 and CDR2: SGHRS, YFSETQ. The CDR3 runs 14 residues. Trimming at V came to 4 bases and at J to 7 bases, leaving 4 bases not matched to a gene. Profiling relied on immunoSEQ multiplex PCR, and the TCRdb table lists in-frame clones only, not all of them. Here the sample spans approximately 460,000 clones, about 91% being singletons. The chain has TRBV5-1 and TRBJ2-2; 10 bases are a match to TRBD1. The specimen was peripheral blood. This sequence originates from a man aged 18-30 years with COVID-19, enrolled during active disease. The DNA for the CDR3 is TGCGCCAGCAGCGGAGGGACAGGGGTCGGGGAGCTGTTTTTT. It is translated as CASSGGTGVGELFF.